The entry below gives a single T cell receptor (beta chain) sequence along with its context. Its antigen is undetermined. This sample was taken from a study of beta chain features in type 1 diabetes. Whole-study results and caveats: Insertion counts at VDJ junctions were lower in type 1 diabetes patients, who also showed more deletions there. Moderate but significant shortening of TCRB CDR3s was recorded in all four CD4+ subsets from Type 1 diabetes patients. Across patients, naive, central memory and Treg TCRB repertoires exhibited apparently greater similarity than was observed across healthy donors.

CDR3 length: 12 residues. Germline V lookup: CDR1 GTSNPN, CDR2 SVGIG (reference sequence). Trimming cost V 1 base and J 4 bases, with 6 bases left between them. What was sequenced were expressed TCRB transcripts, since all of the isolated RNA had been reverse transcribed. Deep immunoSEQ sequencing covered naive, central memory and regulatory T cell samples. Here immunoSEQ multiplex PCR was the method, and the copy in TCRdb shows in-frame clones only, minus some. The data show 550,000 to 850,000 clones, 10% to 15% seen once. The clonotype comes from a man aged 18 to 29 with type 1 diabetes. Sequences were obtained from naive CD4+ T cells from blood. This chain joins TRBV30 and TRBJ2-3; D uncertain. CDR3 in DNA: TGTGCCTGGAGTGCGGTCCCAGATACGCAGTATTTT. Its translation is CAWSAVPDTQYF.